The 10 T cell receptor beta chains reported below all come from one sample, sequenced in a study of T cell changes during pregnancy in multiple sclerosis. The data were produced by immunoSEQ multiplex PCR, yet TCRdb's version contains in-frame clones alone and is incomplete. The sample holds around 60,000 clones; around 93% are singletons and the top ten take over 0.35%. This material consisted of CD4+ T cells from peripheral blood mononuclear cells, taken before pregnancy. The source of these receptors is a female donor with multiple sclerosis, enrolled in a pregnancy study.

The chain carries TRBV7-2 and TRBJ2-3; TRBD2 matches at 10 bases. Unmatched junction bases numbered 15, after V lost 5 bases and J lost 7 bases. There are 17 residues in the CDR3. Germline V lookup: CDR1 SGHTA, CDR2 FQGNSA. The CDR3 spells CASSPVAGGPIVNTQYF. Here the CDR3 DNA reads TGTGCCAGCAGCCCCGTAGCGGGAGGACCCATCGTGAATACGCAGTATTTT.

This chain connects TRBV19 to TRBJ2-7, with 11 bases lining up with TRBD2. V gave up 3 bases and J gave up 4 bases; unmatched junction bases: 5. Germline V gene lookup returns CDR1 LNHDA and CDR2 SQIVND (reference sequence). The CDR3 has 15 amino acids. The CDR3 spells CASSIPLAGVYEQYF. Written as DNA, the CDR3 is TGTGCCAGTAGTATCCCACTAGCGGGAGTGTACGAGCAGTACTTC.

This chain uses TRBV5-1 with TRBJ2-2, with 13 positions matching TRBD2. The CDR3 runs to 17 residues. V shed 4 bases, J shed 7 bases, and the junction held 10 bases outside the gene matches. Germline CDR1 is SGHRS and CDR2 is YFSETQ. The chain's CDR3 is CASSGGGLAGAGGELFF. DNA of the CDR3: TGCGCCAGCAGCGGAGGAGGACTAGCGGGAGCCGGCGGGGAGCTGTTTTTT.

The chain is built from TRBV7-3 and TRBJ2-3; possibly TRBD2 for D (7 bases). The germline V gene encodes CDR1 SGHTA and CDR2 FQGTGA. The CDR3 extends over 16 amino acids. Trimming left V 5 bases short and J 4 bases short, with 19 bases between. The CDR3 protein is CASSPSGGRRADTQYF. CDR3 DNA: TGTGCCAGCAGCCCCTCGGGGGGCCGGAGGGCAGATACGCAGTATTTT.

This clone was picked up one time. The rearrangement joins TRBV6-1 to TRBJ1-2, with D tentatively TRBD1 (6 bases). V dropped 9 bases and J dropped 4 bases, with 18 bases sitting between them. This CDR3 region has 14 residues. Germline CDR1 reads MNHNS; CDR2 reads SASEGT. In nucleotides, the CDR3 is TGTGCCAGGGGGGGGATGGGGGCTGGCTATGGCTACACCTTC. Translated, it gives CARGGMGAGYGYTF.

This sequence joins TRBV28 and TRBJ2-7; TRBD2 agrees at 10 bases. The CDR3 extends over 15 amino acids. After removal of 4 bases from V and 3 bases from J, the junction contained 6 bases not matched to a gene. From germline, CDR1 is MDHEN and CDR2 SYDVKM. The CDR3 DNA is TGTGCCAGCAGTTCAATACTAGCGGGGTTCTACGAGCAGTACTTC. This codes for CASSSILAGFYEQYF.

This chain connects TRBV6-5 to TRBJ2-4; D not certain. The germline V and J ends were trimmed by 0 bases and 10 bases, with 13 bases remaining between them. The germline V gene encodes CDR1 MNHEY and CDR2 SVGAGI. CDR3 length: 14 residues. CDR3 bases: TGTGCCAGCAGTTACTCTACCTCACTCGCGATTCAGTACTTC. Amino acid sequence: CASSYSTSLAIQYF.

The chain links TRBV28 to TRBJ2-7; tentative D call: TRBD2 (6 bases). Trimming pared 0 bases from V and 4 bases from J, leaving 10 bases between. The CDR3 has 14 amino acids. CDR1 and CDR2 from the germline V gene are MDHEN and SYDVKM. Written as DNA, the CDR3 is TGTGCCAGCAGTTTATGGGAGGGTTTGTACGAGCAGTACTTC. Translated: CASSLWEGLYEQYF.

The V gene is TRBV6-5, the J gene TRBJ2-7, with TRBD2 identical over 10 bases. Germline lookup yields CDR1 MNHEY and CDR2 SVGAGI. The length of the CDR3 is 13 residues. V shed 6 bases and J 4 bases; nucleotides not matched to a gene: 3. The CDR3 sequence: CASRKTSGYEQYF. CDR3 in DNA: TGTGCCAGCAGGAAGACTAGCGGGTACGAGCAGTACTTC.

The CDR3 DNA reads TGTGCCACCTCGATAGCGGGATTGAACTACGAGCAGTACTTC. Protein: CATSIAGLNYEQYF. The genes are TRBV15 and TRBJ2-7, with TRBD2 matching 8 bases. The CDR3 consists of 14 residues. Germline V gives CDR1 LNHNV, CDR2 YYDKDF (reference sequence). V gave up 8 bases and J gave up 3 bases; unmatched junction bases: 9.